The rows below give T cell receptor beta chains drawn from one sample of a study of beta chain features in type 1 diabetes. Measured with immunoSEQ multiplex PCR; TCRdb has only the in-frame clones, and not every one. The sample holds about 160,000 clones, approximately 8.8% seen once. Sample: central memory CD4+ T cells from blood. The source is a young woman with type 1 diabetes. CDR3s include the opening cysteine and the closing phenylalanine or tryptophan. Fields, in order: J gene, V gene, CDR3 protein.

TRBJ2-5 TRBV5-1 CASSPRGTVGETQYF
TRBJ1-4 TRBV18 CASSWDSNEKLFF
TRBJ2-6 TRBV18 CASSPRGGTGANVLTF
TRBJ1-2 TRBV7-6 CASSSQSRGSLHGYTF
TRBJ2-5 TRBV5-1 CASSFLAGDQETQYF
TRBJ2-4 TRBV5-4 CASGQRELDIQYF
TRBJ2-2 TRBV5-1 CASSLGQAGELFF
TRBJ1-2 TRBV19 CASSTSGQSYGYTF
TRBJ1-2 TRBV28 CATGDRGYGYTF
TRBJ1-5 TRBV4-1 CASSQVILYAGNQPQHF
TRBJ2-1 TRBV6-1 CASMVSFGSYNEQFF
TRBJ2-3 TRBV7-3 CASSSTRLAGVYDTQYF
TRBJ2-7 TRBV5-4 CASRLAGPSPYEQYF
TRBJ2-2 TRBV20-1 CRAGTAGELFF
TRBJ2-2 TRBV11-2 CASSSSTGGPGELFF
TRBJ2-1 TRBV11-2 CASSLSAQSLSSYNEQFF
TRBJ1-2 TRBV30 CAWAFGDRGLDGYTF
TRBJ2-7 TRBV27 CASINRDYEQYF
TRBJ2-5 TRBV19 CASSIGGIWETQYF
TRBJ1-2 TRBV30 CAWSDGRRGGYTF
TRBJ2-1 TRBV5-1 CASSTQSGSSYNEQFF
TRBJ1-1 TRBV5-1 CASSRNPQGVNTEAFF
TRBJ2-7 TRBV7-2 CASSLIWDSRYYEQYF
TRBJ2-3 TRBV19 CASSIQDTDTQYF
TRBJ2-5 TRBV6-1 CASSVTSGKETQYF
TRBJ1-1 TRBV5-1 CASSTAGTSNSEAFF
TRBJ2-1 TRBV5-1 CASSTISGAWEQFF
TRBJ2-7 TRBV5-1 CASSLGTYEQYF
TRBJ2-6 TRBV19 CASSVDRGPGANVLTF
TRBJ1-5 TRBV7-9 CASSSWGEGSNQPQHF
TRBJ2-1 TRBV5-1 CASGENVSGRDLHNEQFF
TRBJ2-3 TRBV9 CASSVDGDTQYF
TRBJ2-2 TRBV2 CASSVSINTGELFF
TRBJ2-3 TRBV5-1 CASSSRLRTDTQYF
TRBJ2-2 TRBV5-1 CASSFPSGYTGELFF
TRBJ1-4 TRBV30 CAWSEDRGGEKLFF
TRBJ1-5 TRBV4-2 CASSQPGQGNQPQHF
TRBJ2-7 TRBV28 CASSQGQGLEQYF
TRBJ1-1 TRBV10-3 CAIRSLAGTEAFF
TRBJ1-2 TRBV2 CASSEAGTGLRGYTF
TRBJ2-1 TRBV11-2 CASSFSGTSSYNEQFF